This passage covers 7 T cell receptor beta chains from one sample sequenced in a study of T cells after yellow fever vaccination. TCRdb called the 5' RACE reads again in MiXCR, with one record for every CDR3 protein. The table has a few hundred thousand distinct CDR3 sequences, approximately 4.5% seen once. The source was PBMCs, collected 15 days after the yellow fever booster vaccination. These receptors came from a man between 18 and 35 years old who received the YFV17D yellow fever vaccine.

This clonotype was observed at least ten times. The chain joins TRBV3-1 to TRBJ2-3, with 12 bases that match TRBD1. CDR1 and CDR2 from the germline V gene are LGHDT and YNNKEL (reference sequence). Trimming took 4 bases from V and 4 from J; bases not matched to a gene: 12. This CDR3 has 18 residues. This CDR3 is CASSPRDRGHLDADTQYF. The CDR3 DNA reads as TGTGCCAGCAGCCCCCGGGACAGGGGGCATCTGGACGCAGATACGCAGTATTTT.

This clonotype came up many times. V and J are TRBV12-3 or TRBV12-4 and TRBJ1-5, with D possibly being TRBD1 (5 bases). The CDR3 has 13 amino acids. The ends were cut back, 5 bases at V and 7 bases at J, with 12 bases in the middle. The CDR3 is CASSRGGKQPQHF. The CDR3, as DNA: TGTGCCAGCAGTAGGGGAGGGAAACAGCCCCAGCATTTT.

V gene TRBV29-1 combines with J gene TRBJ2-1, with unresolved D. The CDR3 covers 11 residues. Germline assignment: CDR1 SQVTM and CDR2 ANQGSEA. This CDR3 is CSWSSYNEQFF. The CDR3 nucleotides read TGCTCGTGGAGCTCCTACAATGAGCAGTTCTTC.

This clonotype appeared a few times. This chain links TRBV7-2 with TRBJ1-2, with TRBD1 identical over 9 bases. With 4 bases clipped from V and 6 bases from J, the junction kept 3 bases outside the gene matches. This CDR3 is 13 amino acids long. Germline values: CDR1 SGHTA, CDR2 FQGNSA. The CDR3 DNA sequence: TGTGCCAGCAGCTCCGGGACAGGGCATGGCTACACCTTC. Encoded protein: CASSSGTGHGYTF.

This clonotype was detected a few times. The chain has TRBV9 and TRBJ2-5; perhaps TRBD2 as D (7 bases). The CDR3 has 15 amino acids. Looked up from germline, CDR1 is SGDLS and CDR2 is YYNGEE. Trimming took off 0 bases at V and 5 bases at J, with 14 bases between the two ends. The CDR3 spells CASSVASGGRETQYF. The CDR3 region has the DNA TGTGCCAGCAGCGTAGCTTCGGGGGGCCGGGAGACCCAGTACTTC.

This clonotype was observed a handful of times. For the CDR3, the DNA is TGCGCCAGCAGCCAAGGAGAGGGAGAGGGACAAGAGACCCAGTACTTC. It specifies CASSQGEGEGQETQYF. The chain combines TRBV4-1 with TRBJ2-5, with D perhaps matching TRBD2 (5 bases). V was pared by 1 base and J by 2 bases, with 14 bases between. The CDR3 sequence is 16 residues long. Per germline, CDR1 MGHRA and CDR2 YSYEKL.

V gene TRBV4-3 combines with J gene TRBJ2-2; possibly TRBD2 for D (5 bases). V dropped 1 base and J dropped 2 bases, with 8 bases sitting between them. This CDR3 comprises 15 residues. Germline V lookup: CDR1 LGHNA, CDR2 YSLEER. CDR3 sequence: CASSQGTGNTGELFF. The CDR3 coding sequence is TGCGCCAGCAGCCAAGGAACGGGAAACACCGGGGAGCTGTTTTTT.